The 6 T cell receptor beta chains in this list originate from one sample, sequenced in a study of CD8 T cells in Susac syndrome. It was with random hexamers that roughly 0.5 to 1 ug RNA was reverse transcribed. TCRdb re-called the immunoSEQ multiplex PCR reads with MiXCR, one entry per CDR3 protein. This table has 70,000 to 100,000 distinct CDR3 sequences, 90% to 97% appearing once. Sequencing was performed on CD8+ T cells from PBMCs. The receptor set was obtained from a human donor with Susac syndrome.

CDR3 in DNA: TGTGCCAGCAGCCAAGAACAATCCAGGGCCCACGAGCAGTACTTC. As protein: CASSQEQSRAHEQYF. The J gene is TRBJ2-7, the V gene TRBV4-2, with TRBD1 as a possible D gene (5 bases). Germline CDR1 and CDR2: LGHNA and YNFKEQ. The CDR3 has 15 amino acids. Trimming took off 0 bases at V and 5 bases at J, with 14 bases between the two ends.

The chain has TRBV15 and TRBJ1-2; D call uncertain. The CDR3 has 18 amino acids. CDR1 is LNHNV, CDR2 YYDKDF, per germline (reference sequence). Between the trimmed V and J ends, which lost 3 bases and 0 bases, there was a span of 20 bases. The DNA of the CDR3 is TGTGCCACCAGCAGTACATCCCCCCGGGTTAGGGCTAACTATGGCTACACCTTC. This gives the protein CATSSTSPRVRANYGYTF.

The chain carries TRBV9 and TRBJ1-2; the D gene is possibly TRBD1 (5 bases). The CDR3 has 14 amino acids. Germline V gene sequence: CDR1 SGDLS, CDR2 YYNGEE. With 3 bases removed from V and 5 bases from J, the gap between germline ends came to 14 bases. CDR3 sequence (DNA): TGTGCCAGCAGCGCCGCCCGGGACGTATATGGCTACACCTTC. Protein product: CASSAARDVYGYTF.

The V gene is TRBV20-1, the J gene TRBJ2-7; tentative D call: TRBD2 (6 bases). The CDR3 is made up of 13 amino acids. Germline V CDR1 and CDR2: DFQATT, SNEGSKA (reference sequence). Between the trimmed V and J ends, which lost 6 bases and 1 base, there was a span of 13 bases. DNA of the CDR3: TGCAGTGCCACTGGACGGGAGTCCTACGAGCAGTACTTC. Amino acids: CSATGRESYEQYF.

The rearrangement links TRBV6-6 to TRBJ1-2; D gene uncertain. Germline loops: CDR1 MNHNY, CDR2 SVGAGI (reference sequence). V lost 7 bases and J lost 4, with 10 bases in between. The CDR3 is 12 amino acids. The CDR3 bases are TGTGCCAGCACCTCTGACCTCTATGGCTACACCTTC. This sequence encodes CASTSDLYGYTF.

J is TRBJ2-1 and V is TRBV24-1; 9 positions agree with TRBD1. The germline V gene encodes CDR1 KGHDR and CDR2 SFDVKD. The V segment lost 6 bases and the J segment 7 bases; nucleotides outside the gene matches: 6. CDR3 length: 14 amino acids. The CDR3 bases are TGTGCCACCAGTACGGGACAGGGTTTTAATGAGCAGTTCTTC. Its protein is CATSTGQGFNEQFF.